The text below deals with one T cell receptor beta chain. These data come from a study of blood T cell repertoires in COVID-19. About the research overall: Acute-phase and convalescent COVID-19 samples originated in the United States, Italy and Spain. Nucleic acid was either cDNA or gDNA, and it came from T cells, B-cell-depleted T cells, or PBMCs.

Sequencing used immunoSEQ multiplex PCR; TCRdb keeps in-frame clones, though not all of them. Among some 200,000 clones listed, about nine tenths were seen once. Individuals aged about 18 to 89 years were recruited from about two dozen US areas. Recovered status applied to Cohort 3 donors who had two consecutive negative PCRs. It also applied to those with clearance or with symptom resolution. Sample: PBMCs or T cells enriched from blood (not recorded which). This TCR was sampled from a woman aged 25-40 years who had recovered from COVID-19.

The CDR3, as DNA: TGCGCCAGCAGCTTGCTCCAGGATCAAGAGACCCAGTACTTC. Residues: CASSLLQDQETQYF. This sequence joins TRBV5-1 and TRBJ2-5; D gene unclear. This CDR3 is 14 amino acids long. V was shortened by 1 base and J by 2 bases, with 9 bases between the two germline ends. Germline-derived CDR1 and CDR2 are SGHRS and YFSETQ.